This paragraph covers one T cell receptor beta chain sequence. V dropped 5 bases and J dropped 11; count of bases not matched to a gene: 7. Germline values: CDR1 KGHDR, CDR2 SFDVKD. There are 12 residues in the CDR3. The sample comes from a study of blood T cell repertoires in COVID-19. Overall study: Whether acute or convalescent, the COVID-19 samples came from the United States, Italy and Spain. Sample material is recorded as cDNA or gDNA derived from T cells, B-cell-depleted T cells, or PBMCs.

Per the study methods: Nucleated cell counts were estimated from reference gene primer amplification. The protocol was immunoSEQ multiplex PCR, while the TCRdb copy is restricted to in-frame clones and leaves out a portion. That table is the source of V, J and clone size, and D and trimming were worked out from the DNA. The sample contains 63,000 or so clones, roughly 80% of which appear only once. The receptor comes from a man older than 75 with active COVID-19. The sample comprised peripheral blood. The rearrangement joins TRBV24-1 to TRBJ1-1; 7 nucleotides match TRBD1. The CDR3 DNA reads TGTGCCACCAGTGGACTACAGGGGTATGCTTTCTTT. Its protein product is CATSGLQGYAFF.